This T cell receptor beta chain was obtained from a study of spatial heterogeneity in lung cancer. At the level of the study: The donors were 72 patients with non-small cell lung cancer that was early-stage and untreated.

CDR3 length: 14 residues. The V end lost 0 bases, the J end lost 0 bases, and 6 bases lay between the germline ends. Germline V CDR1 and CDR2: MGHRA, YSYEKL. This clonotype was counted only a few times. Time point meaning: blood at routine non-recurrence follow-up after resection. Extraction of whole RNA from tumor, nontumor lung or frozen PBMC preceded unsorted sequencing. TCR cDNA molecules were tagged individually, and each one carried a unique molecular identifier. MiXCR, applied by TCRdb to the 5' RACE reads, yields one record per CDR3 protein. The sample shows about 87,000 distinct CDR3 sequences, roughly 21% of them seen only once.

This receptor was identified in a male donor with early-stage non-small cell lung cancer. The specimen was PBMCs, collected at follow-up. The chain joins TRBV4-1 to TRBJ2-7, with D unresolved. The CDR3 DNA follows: TGCGCCAGCAGCCAAGATCCCAGCTCCTACGAGCAGTACTTC. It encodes CASSQDPSSYEQYF.